This entry features one T cell receptor (beta chain) sequence. This entry comes from a study of blood T cell repertoires in COVID-19. For the study at large: Donors in the United States, Italy and Spain gave samples during acute or convalescent COVID-19.

This CDR3 comprises 14 residues. Germline V CDR1 and CDR2: SGHVS, FNYEAQ. Trimming cost V 1 base and J 6 bases, with 10 bases left between them. In the study's own analysis: Amplified reference gene primers provided the basis for estimating nucleated cell counts. Sequencing was performed with immunoSEQ multiplex PCR; in TCRdb, only in-frame clones are kept and a portion is missing. The DNA gave D and trimming, while V, J and clone size come from that table. The sample lists under 200,000 clones; more than 80% were seen once. Sequencing input: peripheral blood. The gene calls are TRBV7-6 and TRBJ1-5, with D uncertain. This TCR derives from a man over 45 with acute or convalescent COVID-19. The CDR3 nucleotides read TGTGCCAGCAGCTTAGTTAGGGCGGGTCAGCCCCAGCATTTT. Encoded protein: CASSLVRAGQPQHF. The variable domain in full, completed from reference TRBV7-6 and TRBJ1-5, reads GAGVSQSPRYKVTKRGQDVALRCDPISGHVSLYWYRQALGQGPEFLTYFNYEAQQDKSGLPNDRFSAERPEGSISTLTIQRTEQRDSAMYRCASSLVRAGQPQHFGDGTRLSIL.